Following are 12 T cell receptor beta chains from one sample sequenced in a study of blood T cell repertoires in COVID-19. Clones were read by immunoSEQ multiplex PCR, and TCRdb kept only the in-frame ones, dropping some. Of more than 150,000 clones listed, 70% to 85% are singletons. Sequenced material: peripheral blood. These TCRs come from a human donor in a cohort sampled during active COVID-19.

The chain uses TRBV18 and TRBJ1-1, with D possibly being TRBD1 (5 bases). The germline V gene encodes CDR1 KGHSH and CDR2 LQKENI. The CDR3 extends over 13 amino acids. V gave up 3 bases and J gave up 0 bases, with 5 bases separating them. The CDR3 spells CASSPDMNTEAFF. The CDR3 nucleotides read TGTGCCAGCTCACCGGACATGAACACTGAAGCTTTCTTT.

The rearrangement links TRBV5-4 to TRBJ1-4; the match to TRBD1 covers 7 bases. CDR1 SGHNT and CDR2 YYREEE come from the germline V gene (reference sequence). This CDR3 spans 14 amino acids. J was trimmed by 2 bases and V by 4 bases; bases with no gene match: 2. The CDR3 DNA follows: TGTGCCAGCAGCGAGGGACAGACTAATGAAAAACTGTTTTTT. Amino acid sequence: CASSEGQTNEKLFF. The full variable domain, its missing parts supplied by reference TRBV5-4 and TRBJ1-4, is ETGVTQSPTHLIKTRGQQVTLRCSSQSGHNTVSWYQQALGQGPQFIFQYYREEENGRGNFPPRFSGLQFPNYSSELNVNALELDDSALYLCASSEGQTNEKLFFGSGTQLSVL.

This chain connects TRBV3-1 (or the pseudogene TRBV3-2) to TRBJ2-7; D is undetermined. V was clipped by 1 base and J by 3 bases, with 10 bases between them. Germline values: CDR1 LGHDT, CDR2 YNNKEL (reference sequence). This CDR3 spans 14 amino acids. As DNA, the CDR3 is TGTGCCAGCAGCCAAGGGGCTGAGATCTACGAGCAGTACTTC. Amino acid sequence: CASSQGAEIYEQYF.

This clone showed up many times. The CDR3 loop reads CASSRTTGNEQFF. DNA for the CDR3: TGTGCCAGCAGCCGTACGACAGGGAATGAGCAGTTCTTC. This chain links TRBV6-2 or TRBV6-3 with TRBJ2-1; 7 bases align to TRBD1. The CDR3 spans 13 residues. V shed 6 bases, J shed 7 bases, and the junction held 6 bases outside the gene matches. The germline gives CDR1 MNHEY, CDR2 SVGEGT.

The chain recombines TRBV11-2 with TRBJ2-1; 11 bases fit TRBD2. Trimming at V came to 9 bases and at J to 4 bases, leaving 8 bases not matched to a gene. The CDR3 has 15 residues. Germline V lookup: CDR1 SGHAT, CDR2 FQNNGV. CDR3 sequence (DNA): TGTGCCAGTATTCCGACTAGCGGGGTTTACAATGAGCAGTTCTTC. Residues: CASIPTSGVYNEQFF.

This chain connects TRBV27 to TRBJ2-6, with D possibly matching TRBD1 (5 bases). Trimming cost V 4 bases and J 2 bases, with 18 bases left between them. From germline, CDR1 is MNHEY and CDR2 SMNVEV (reference sequence). The CDR3 loop spans 18 amino acids. CDR3: CASSSPTEKGTGANVLTF. For the CDR3, the DNA is TGTGCCAGCAGTTCTCCGACAGAAAAGGGTACTGGGGCCAACGTCCTGACTTTC.

The genes are TRBV12-3 or TRBV12-4 and TRBJ1-3; 7 bases are shared with TRBD1. The CDR3 has 13 amino acids. The V gene end was trimmed by 4 bases and the J gene end by 10 bases; junction bases not matched to a gene: 7. The CDR3 region has the DNA TGTGCCAGCAGTTCCCCGTCACAGGGGACCATATATTTT. Encoded protein: CASSSPSQGTIYF.

The chain couples TRBV10-3 to TRBJ2-7; TRBD1 aligns across 9 bases. CDR1 is ENHRY and CDR2 is SYGVKD in the germline V gene. CDR3 size: 15 residues. V lost 6 bases and J lost 4; bases outside the gene matches: 10. The CDR3 loop reads CAISDTKDRGYEQYF. The DNA of the CDR3 is TGTGCCATCAGCGATACAAAGGACAGGGGTTACGAGCAGTACTTC.

The V and J genes are TRBV6-2 or TRBV6-3 and TRBJ2-2; the D gene is possibly TRBD1 (5 bases). Trimming pared 6 bases from V and 0 bases from J, leaving 11 bases between. CDR1 and CDR2 (germline): MNHEY, SVGEGT. The CDR3 runs to 15 residues. The CDR3 sequence: CASSDSLANTGELFF. The CDR3 coding sequence is TGTGCCAGCAGCGACAGCCTAGCGAACACCGGGGAGCTGTTTTTT.

V usage is TRBV2 and J usage is TRBJ2-6, with D possibly matching TRBD2 (6 bases). V was cut by 6 bases and J by 4 bases, with 19 bases left in between. The length of the CDR3 is 17 residues. Germline V gene lookup returns CDR1 SNHLY and CDR2 FYNNEI. Written as DNA, the CDR3 is TGTGCCAGCAGGGAGGGGCTCAATACGGCCGGGGCCAACGTCCTGACTTTC. Residues: CASREGLNTAGANVLTF.

V usage is TRBV5-1 and J usage is TRBJ1-1, with no clear D. Germline-derived CDR1 and CDR2 are SGHRS and YFSETQ. The CDR3 has 15 amino acids. The germline V and J ends were trimmed by 5 bases and 1 base, with 15 bases remaining between them. The CDR3 DNA reads TGCGCCAGCAGACCAGAACCGGCGGAGAACACTGAAGCTTTCTTT. Protein: CASRPEPAENTEAFF.

The chain combines TRBV10-3 with TRBJ1-5, with D tentatively TRBD1 (5 bases). V lost 3 bases and J lost 3, with 9 bases in between. The CDR3 totals 14 residues. The germline gives CDR1 ENHRY, CDR2 SYGVKD. The CDR3 coding sequence is TGTGCCATCAGTGAAGGACAAATCAATCAGCCCCAGCATTTT. Encoded protein: CAISEGQINQPQHF.